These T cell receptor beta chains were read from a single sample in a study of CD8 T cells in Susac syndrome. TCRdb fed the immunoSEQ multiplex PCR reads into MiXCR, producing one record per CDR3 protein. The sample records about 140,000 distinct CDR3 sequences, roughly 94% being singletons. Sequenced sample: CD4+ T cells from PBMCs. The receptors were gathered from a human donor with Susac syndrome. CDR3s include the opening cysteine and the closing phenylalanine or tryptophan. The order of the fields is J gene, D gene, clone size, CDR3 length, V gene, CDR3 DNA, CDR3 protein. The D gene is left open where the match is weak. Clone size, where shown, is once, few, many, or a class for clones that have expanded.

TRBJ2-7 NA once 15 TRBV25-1 TGTGCCAGCAGTGAATCGGAGTCCCGGGCCTACGAGCAGTACTTC CASSESESRAYEQYF
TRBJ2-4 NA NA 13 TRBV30 TGTGCCTGGTCCCCCCCGGCAGGGACCATTCAGTACTTC CAWSPPAGTIQYF
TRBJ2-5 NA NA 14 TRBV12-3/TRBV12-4 TGTGCCAGCAGTTTAGAGGAGAAGAGGGGGACCCAGTACTTC CASSLEEKRGTQYF
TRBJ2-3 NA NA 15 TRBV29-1 TGCAGCGTCGGGATCGGGGTGAGGAGCACAGATACGCAGTATTTT CSVGIGVRSTDTQYF
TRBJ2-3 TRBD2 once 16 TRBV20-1 TGCAGTGCTAGTTCCTCGGGACTAAGAGGCCCAGATACGCAGTATTTT CSASSSGLRGPDTQYF
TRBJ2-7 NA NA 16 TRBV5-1 TGCGCCAGCAGCTTGACACCGGGTTCCGGTCCCTACGAGCAGTACTTC CASSLTPGSGPYEQYF
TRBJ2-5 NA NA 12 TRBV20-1 TGCAGTGCTAGTAATACCCAAGAGACCCAGTACTTC CSASNTQETQYF
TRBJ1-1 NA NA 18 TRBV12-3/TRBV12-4 TGTGCCAGCAGTTTAGTCTTGGGGGGCAAGACGGTGAACACTGAAGCTTTCTTT CASSLVLGGKTVNTEAFF
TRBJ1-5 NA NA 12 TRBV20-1 TGCAGTGCTAGGGTGGTGGGGCAGCCCCAGCATTTT CSARVVGQPQHF
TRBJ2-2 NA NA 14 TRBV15 TGTGCCACCAGCAGAGATCGGGGCCGCGGGGAGCTGTTTTTT CATSRDRGRGELFF
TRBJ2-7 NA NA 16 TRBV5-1 TGCGCCAGCAGCCCGGATACAGACCACCAGAATTACGAGCAGTACTTC CASSPDTDHQNYEQYF
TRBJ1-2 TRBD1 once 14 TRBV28 TGTGCCAGCAGTGGGGGGAGACAGGGGCGTGGCTACACCTTC CASSGGRQGRGYTF
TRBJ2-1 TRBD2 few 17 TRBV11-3 TGTGCCAGCAGCTTAGATCGGCTAGCGGCCGGAGGGAATGAGCAGTTCTTC CASSLDRLAAGGNEQFF
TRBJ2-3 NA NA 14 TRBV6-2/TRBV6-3 TGTGCCAGCAGACAACCAGACAGGACAGATACGCAGTATTTT CASRQPDRTDTQYF
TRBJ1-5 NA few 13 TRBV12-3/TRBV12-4 TGTGCCAGCAGTTTTGGGAGCAATCAGCCCCAGCATTTT CASSFGSNQPQHF
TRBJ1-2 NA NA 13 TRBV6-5 TGTGCCAGCAGTTTTATACCACCGGGTGGCTACACCTTC CASSFIPPGGYTF
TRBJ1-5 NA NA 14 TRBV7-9 TGTGCCAGCAGTCAAGACAGTTTCAATCAGCCCCAGCATTTT CASSQDSFNQPQHF
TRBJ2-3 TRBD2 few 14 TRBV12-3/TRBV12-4 TGTGCCAGCAGTTTTAGCGGGAGGACAGATACGCAGTATTTT CASSFSGRTDTQYF
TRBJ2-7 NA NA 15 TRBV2 TGTGCCAGCAGTGAAGCGAGCAGGGGATCCTACGAGCAGTACTTC CASSEASRGSYEQYF
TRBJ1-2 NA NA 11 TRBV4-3 TGCGCCAGCAGCCAAGGTAGTATCTACACCTTC CASSQGSIYTF
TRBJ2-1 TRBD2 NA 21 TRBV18 TGTGCCAGCTCACCACTTGGACTAGCGGGGGGGGGCAGGGGTTTCTACAATGAGCAGTTCTTC CASSPLGLAGGGRGFYNEQFF
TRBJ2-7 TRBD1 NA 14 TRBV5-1 TGCGCCAGCAGCTCGGGACAGGACAACTACGAGCAGTACTTC CASSSGQDNYEQYF
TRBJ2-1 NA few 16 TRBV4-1 TGCGCCAGCAGCCAAGAGGAGGGGTACGCCTACAATGAGCAGTTCTTC CASSQEEGYAYNEQFF